A single sample gave rise to the 23 T cell receptor beta chains below, sequenced in a study of shared clonotypes between healthy human individuals. Clones were read by immunoSEQ multiplex PCR, and TCRdb kept only the in-frame ones, dropping some. This table has a few hundred thousand clones, around 96% appearing once. The sequenced sample was memory CD8+ T cells sorted from blood. Sample subset: CD45RO+ cells pooled with CCR7-negative TemRA cells. These receptors originate from a man younger than 40 in good health.

This rearrangement joins TRBV10-3 to TRBJ2-4; D is possibly TRBD1 or TRBD2 (5 bases each). Germline assignment: CDR1 ENHRY and CDR2 SYGVKD. Trimming cost V 4 bases and J 1 base, with 8 bases left between them. The CDR3 extends over 14 amino acids. The CDR3 loop is CAISGEGAKNIQYF. DNA for the CDR3: TGTGCCATCAGTGGCGAGGGGGCCAAAAACATTCAGTACTTC.

For this clone: A read error may account for a junction end that differs from germline. V is TRBV6-6 and J is TRBJ1-2, with TRBD1 as a possible D gene (5 bases). There are 11 residues in the CDR3. CDR1 and CDR2 (germline): MNHNY, SVGAGI (reference sequence). CDR3 in DNA: TGTGCCAGCAGTTACTCGACCAGGGCGGGCTTC. It yields the protein CASSYSTRAGF.

This clone was observed a single time. This chain uses TRBV9 with TRBJ2-1; 7 positions agree with TRBD1. The junction had 4 bases not matched to a gene; V was cut back by 3 bases and J by 7 bases. CDR3 size: 13 residues. CDR1 is SGDLS, CDR2 YYNGEE, per germline. CDR3 in amino acids: CASSEGQPNEQFF. The CDR3 DNA follows: TGTGCCAGCAGCGAGGGACAGCCTAATGAGCAGTTCTTC.

The table lists this clone with a count of one. This chain connects TRBV28 to TRBJ2-7; 12 bases line up with TRBD1. Trimming removed 10 bases from V and 3 bases from J; junction bases left unmatched: 7. This CDR3 spans 14 amino acids. Germline V gives CDR1 MDHEN, CDR2 SYDVKM. CDR3 DNA: TGTGCCACCTCGGGGACAGGGGGCCTCTACGAGCAGTACTTC. Translating it yields CATSGTGGLYEQYF.

The V gene is TRBV5-6, the J gene TRBJ1-4; D might be TRBD1 (5 bases). The V end lost 0 bases, the J end lost 7 bases, and 10 bases lay between the germline ends. Germline V gene lookup returns CDR1 SGHDT and CDR2 YYEEEE. The CDR3 runs to 14 residues. The CDR3: CASSLVWDGEKLFF. The CDR3 nucleotides are TGTGCCAGCAGCTTGGTGTGGGACGGTGAAAAACTGTTTTTT.

J is TRBJ1-3 and V is TRBV6-1; D is possibly TRBD1 (6 bases). V lost 8 bases and J lost 7, with 21 bases in between. Looked up from germline, CDR1 is MNHNS and CDR2 is SASEGT. This CDR3 has 15 amino acids. CDR3 sequence: CASGLDRTSLNTIYF. CDR3 DNA sequence: TGTGCCAGCGGACTAGACAGGACCAGCTTGAACACCATATATTTT.

The chain links TRBV4-1 to TRBJ2-1; no firm D call. CDR1 MGHRA and CDR2 YSYEKL come from the germline V gene. The CDR3 is 13 residues long. V lost 1 base and J 6 bases, leaving 7 bases between the germline ends. The CDR3 nucleotides are TGCGCCAGCAGCCAAGTGGTAGTCAATGAGCAGTTCTTC. Translated, it gives CASSQVVVNEQFF.

The chain recombines TRBV7-9 with TRBJ2-5; 7 nucleotides match TRBD1. The germline V gene encodes CDR1 SEHNR and CDR2 FQNEAQ (reference sequence). This CDR3 is built from 16 residues. The V segment lost 2 bases and the J segment 1 base; nucleotides outside the gene matches: 7. The CDR3 loop reads CASSLIRGQLQETQYF. The DNA of the CDR3 is TGTGCCAGCAGCTTAATTCGGGGACAGCTCCAAGAGACCCAGTACTTC.

The rearrangement links TRBV2 to TRBJ2-7; TRBD1 might be the D (6 bases). The V end was cut by 6 bases, the J end by 2 bases, with 14 bases between. The CDR3 extends over 14 amino acids. Germline CDR1 reads SNHLY; CDR2 reads FYNNEI. The CDR3, as DNA: TGTGCCAGCAGCCAAGAGACAGGCCCCTACGAGCAGTACTTC. Amino acid sequence: CASSQETGPYEQYF.

The chain combines TRBV6-5 with TRBJ1-4; D uncertain. Germline CDR1 MNHEY, CDR2 SVGAGI. The ends were cut back, 6 bases at V and 0 bases at J, with 11 bases in the middle. CDR3 length: 15 amino acids. The CDR3 spells CASRMGGATNEKLFF. DNA of the CDR3: TGTGCCAGCAGGATGGGCGGTGCAACTAATGAAAAACTGTTTTTT.

The V call is TRBV6-5, the J call TRBJ2-7; 7 nucleotides line up with TRBD1. The CDR3 extends over 15 amino acids. Germline CDR1 and CDR2: MNHEY and SVGAGI. J was trimmed by 6 bases and V by 5 bases; bases with no gene match: 13. The CDR3: CASSLRQGGSIEQYF. CDR3 DNA sequence: TGTGCCAGCAGTCTCCGACAGGGTGGATCTATCGAGCAGTACTTC.

This chain uses TRBV28 with TRBJ2-1; no definite D call. The CDR3 runs to 15 residues. Germline V gene sequence: CDR1 MDHEN, CDR2 SYDVKM. The V gene lost 4 bases and the J gene lost 1 base, with 11 bases spanning the gap. The chain's CDR3 is CASSYGGSSYNEQFF. The CDR3, as DNA: TGTGCCAGCAGTTACGGCGGTTCTTCCTACAATGAGCAGTTCTTC.

The CDR3 loop reads CASSGPTSGSPDTQYF. The CDR3 DNA follows: TGTGCCAGCAGTGGGCCGACTAGCGGGAGTCCAGATACGCAGTATTTT. The chain combines TRBV2 with TRBJ2-3; TRBD2 matches 12 bases. Germline V gene data show CDR1 as SNHLY and CDR2 as FYNNEI. J gave up 4 bases and V 4 bases, and 6 bases lay outside the gene matches. There are 16 residues in the CDR3.

The chain uses TRBV4-1 and TRBJ2-7; D might be TRBD1 or TRBD2, each matching 5 bases. Trimming pared 0 bases from V and 2 bases from J, leaving 11 bases between. Germline loops: CDR1 MGHRA, CDR2 YSYEKL. The CDR3 runs to 15 residues. Written as DNA, the CDR3 is TGCGCCAGCAGCCAAGATGGGGGAAATACCTACGAGCAGTACTTC. Protein product: CASSQDGGNTYEQYF.

This chain connects TRBV18 to TRBJ1-1; no clear D gene. Germline V gives CDR1 KGHSH, CDR2 LQKENI. Trimming pared 3 bases from V and 2 bases from J, leaving 10 bases between. The CDR3 totals 14 residues. The CDR3 DNA sequence: TGTGCCAGCTCACCCTTCGCCTCAAACACTGAAGCTTTCTTT. Its translation is CASSPFASNTEAFF.

The V gene is TRBV7-8, the J gene TRBJ2-2; 13 bases agree with TRBD2. CDR1 is SGHVS and CDR2 is FQNEAQ in the germline V gene. This CDR3 is 17 amino acids long. Trimming removed 5 bases from V and 0 bases from J; junction bases left unmatched: 3. The CDR3 coding sequence is TGTGCCAGCAGCCAGGGACTAGCGGGGCCGAACACCGGGGAGCTGTTTTTT. This sequence encodes CASSQGLAGPNTGELFF. The whole variable domain, remainder taken from reference TRBV7-8 and TRBJ2-2, is GAGVSQSPRYKVAKRGQDVALRCDPISGHVSLFWYQQALGQGPEFLTYFQNEAQLDKSGLPSDRFFAERPEGSVSTLKIQRTQQEDSAVYLCASSQGLAGPNTGELFFGEGSRLTVL.

The chain joins TRBV11-2 to TRBJ2-1, with a weak D call TRBD2 (5 bases). The CDR3 is 16 residues long. V was pared by 1 base and J by 5 bases, with 15 bases between. CDR1 and CDR2 from the germline V gene are SGHAT and FQNNGV. In DNA form, the CDR3 reads TGTGCCAGCAGCTTAGGAGGGAGTCCATCGAACAATGAGCAGTTCTTC. Residues: CASSLGGSPSNNEQFF.

The chain combines TRBV10-3 with TRBJ2-1, with 9 bases that match TRBD2. Germline V CDR1 and CDR2: ENHRY, SYGVKD. The junction had 9 bases not matched to a gene; V was cut back by 7 bases and J by 8 bases. CDR3 length: 14 residues. The CDR3 region is CAINSGGRAYEQFF. DNA of the CDR3: TGTGCCATCAATTCGGGCGGGAGGGCCTATGAGCAGTTCTTC.

The J gene is TRBJ2-7, the V gene TRBV28, with D hard to call. The CDR3 is 12 residues long. V was cut by 3 bases and J by 3 bases, with 6 bases left in between. Germline CDR1 and CDR2: MDHEN and SYDVKM. The DNA for the CDR3 is TGTGCCAGCAGTTTTTCTATCTACGAGCAGTACTTC. Translating gives CASSFSIYEQYF.

The V gene is TRBV14, the J gene TRBJ2-7; 7 nucleotides align to TRBD1. V was clipped by 4 bases and J by 1 base; unmatched bases: 13. CDR1 is SGHDN and CDR2 is FVKESK in the germline V gene. The CDR3 extends over 17 amino acids. The CDR3: CASSLSSPTGWSYEQYF. DNA for the CDR3: TGTGCCAGCAGCCTATCCTCGCCGACAGGGTGGTCCTACGAGCAGTACTTC.

The chain links TRBV4-2 to TRBJ2-3; maybe TRBD2 (5 bases). The length of the CDR3 is 20 residues. The V gene's germline CDR1 is LGHNA and CDR2 YNFKEQ. V lost 0 bases to trimming and J lost 0 bases, with 22 bases between them. The CDR3 protein is CASSQDRRSGVEASTDTQYF. In DNA, the CDR3 is TGTGCCAGCAGCCAAGATCGTCGGTCCGGGGTTGAGGCCAGCACAGATACGCAGTATTTT.

This clone was counted once. The chain links TRBV5-1 to TRBJ2-2; 9 bases are a match to TRBD1. The CDR3 contains 16 residues. The J segment lost 1 base and the V segment lost 1 base, leaving 2 bases of the junction unmatched. From germline, CDR1 is SGHRS and CDR2 YFSETQ. The CDR3, as DNA: TGCGCCAGCAGCTTGCCGACAGGGGGGAACACCGGGGAGCTGTTTTTT. As protein: CASSLPTGGNTGELFF.

This rearrangement joins TRBV19 to TRBJ2-4; the D is unclear. Trimming took off 6 bases at V and 1 base at J, with 16 bases between the two ends. CDR1 and CDR2 (germline): LNHDA, SQIVND (reference sequence). The CDR3 length is 16 residues. As DNA, the CDR3 is TGTGCCAGTAGATTCTCGAACTCCGGCGCCAAAAACATTCAGTACTTC. Translating gives CASRFSNSGAKNIQYF.